This is a list of T cell receptor beta chains from one sample in a study of blood T cell repertoires in COVID-19. Method: immunoSEQ multiplex PCR; TCRdb's copy keeps in-frame clones and lacks some. The sample gives about 160,000 clones, around 84% of which show up once; approximately 0.99% is in the top ten. Material: peripheral blood. Receptors were obtained from a man aged 40-49 years with acute or convalescent COVID-19. Both conserved end residues are part of each CDR3. Each record gives: V gene, D gene, J gene, clone size, CDR3 DNA, CDR3 protein. D genes are given only for firm matches. The size of a clone is reported for some rows only, either as once, few or many, or as a class for expanded clones.

TRBV11-2	TRBD1	TRBJ2-7	NA	TGTGCCAGCAGCCAAAGACAGGGTCAAGGGGGCGAGCAGTACTTC	CASSQRQGQGGEQYF
TRBV9	NA	TRBJ2-1	NA	TGTGCCAGCAGCGTAGGGGCCTCATACAATGAGCAGTTCTTC	CASSVGASYNEQFF
TRBV10-3	TRBD1	TRBJ1-4	NA	TGTGCCATCAGTGCGGGACAGGATAATGAAAAACTGTTTTTT	CAISAGQDNEKLFF
TRBV2	TRBD1	TRBJ1-2	NA	TGTGCCAGCAGGGGGGACAGCTATGGCTACACCTTC	CASRGDSYGYTF
TRBV30	TRBD1	TRBJ1-4	NA	TGTGCCTGGTACAGGGGGCAAAAACTGTTTTTT	CAWYRGQKLFF
TRBV7-8	NA	TRBJ1-1	NA	TGTGCCAGCAGCTTAGGCGGCCGGAACACTGAAGCTTTCTTT	CASSLGGRNTEAFF
TRBV27	NA	TRBJ2-7	NA	TGTGCCAGCAGTTTATTTCATGCCGGACAGAGCTCCTACGAGCAGTACTTC	CASSLFHAGQSSYEQYF
TRBV12-3/TRBV12-4	NA	TRBJ1-4	NA	TGTGCCAGCAGTTTGCGCCTTAATGAAAAACTGTTTTTT	CASSLRLNEKLFF
TRBV5-1	TRBD1	TRBJ1-1	NA	TGCGCCAGCAGGCCCGGGACAGGGGGCCCGAACACTGAAGCTTTCTTT	CASRPGTGGPNTEAFF
TRBV4-3	NA	TRBJ1-5	few	TGCGCCAGCAGCCAAAGTACGACGGGTAGCAATCAGCCCCAGCATTTT	CASSQSTTGSNQPQHF
TRBV6-1	NA	TRBJ1-5	NA	TGTGCCAGCAGTGAATACCGGGGTAGCAATCAGCCCCAGCATTTT	CASSEYRGSNQPQHF
TRBV11-1	NA	TRBJ2-1	NA	TGTGCCAGCACCCGGAGCGTCGCCTACAATGAGCAGTTCTTC	CASTRSVAYNEQFF
TRBV9	TRBD1	TRBJ1-4	NA	TGTGCCAGCAGTGTGACAGGGGCGGAAAAACTGTTTTTT	CASSVTGAEKLFF
TRBV2	NA	TRBJ1-5	few	TGTGCCAGCAGTGAGCAACAGGGCAATCAGCCCCAGCATTTT	CASSEQQGNQPQHF
TRBV2	NA	TRBJ1-2	NA	TGTGCCAGCAGGGCGGACAGCTATGGCTACACCTTC	CASRADSYGYTF
TRBV2	NA	TRBJ1-5	once	TGTGCGTGTTGCGGGGGCCACCATCAGCCCCAGCATTTT	CACCGGHHQPQHF
TRBV5-1	TRBD2	TRBJ2-1	NA	TGCGCCAGCAGCTTGGATCCGAGCGGGGGGTACAATGAGCAGTTCTTC	CASSLDPSGGYNEQFF
TRBV4-2	NA	TRBJ2-4	NA	TGTGCCAGCAGCCAAGAGGGAGGAGTCGGTCTCCCTGGGGGCATTCAGTACTTC	CASSQEGGVGLPGGIQYF
TRBV2	NA	TRBJ2-7	NA	TGTGCCAGCAGGGAGATAGCGGCAAGCTCCTACGAGCAGTACTTC	CASREIAASSYEQYF
TRBV4-2	TRBD1	TRBJ1-1	NA	TGTGCCAGCAGCCAAGAACAGGGGGTGGGCACTGAAGCTTTCTTT	CASSQEQGVGTEAFF
TRBV29-1	NA	TRBJ2-2	NA	TGCAGCGTTTATACAGGGTCAACCGGGGAGCTGTTTTTT	CSVYTGSTGELFF
TRBV6-5	TRBD1	TRBJ1-4	NA	TGTGCCAGCAGTTTGACAGGGATTAATGAAAAACTGTTTTTT	CASSLTGINEKLFF
TRBV5-1	NA	TRBJ1-3	few	TGCGCCAGCAGCTCACAGGGTCTGGCTGGAAACACCATATATTTT	CASSSQGLAGNTIYF
TRBV11-2	TRBD2	TRBJ2-1	NA	TGTGCCAGCAGCCCCGGGAGGGGAGTGGAGTTCTTC	CASSPGRGVEFF
TRBV12-3/TRBV12-4	NA	TRBJ2-7	NA	TGTGCCAGCAGGTCACAGGGTTACGAGCAGTACTTC	CASRSQGYEQYF
TRBV6-5	NA	TRBJ1-2	NA	TGTGCCAGCAGTTCCGACAGGAACTATGGCTACACCTTC	CASSSDRNYGYTF
TRBV7-6	NA	TRBJ2-5	few	TGTGCCAGCAGCTTAATTGCGGGGATGGTCCAAGAGACCCAGTACTTC	CASSLIAGMVQETQYF
TRBV7-3	NA	TRBJ2-5	once	TGTGCCAGCAGCTTAACGGGAGGTAGAGAGACCCAGTACTTC	CASSLTGGRETQYF
TRBV5-1	NA	TRBJ2-7	NA	TGCGCCAGCAGCTTGGAGAGCTCCTACGAGCAGTACTTC	CASSLESSYEQYF